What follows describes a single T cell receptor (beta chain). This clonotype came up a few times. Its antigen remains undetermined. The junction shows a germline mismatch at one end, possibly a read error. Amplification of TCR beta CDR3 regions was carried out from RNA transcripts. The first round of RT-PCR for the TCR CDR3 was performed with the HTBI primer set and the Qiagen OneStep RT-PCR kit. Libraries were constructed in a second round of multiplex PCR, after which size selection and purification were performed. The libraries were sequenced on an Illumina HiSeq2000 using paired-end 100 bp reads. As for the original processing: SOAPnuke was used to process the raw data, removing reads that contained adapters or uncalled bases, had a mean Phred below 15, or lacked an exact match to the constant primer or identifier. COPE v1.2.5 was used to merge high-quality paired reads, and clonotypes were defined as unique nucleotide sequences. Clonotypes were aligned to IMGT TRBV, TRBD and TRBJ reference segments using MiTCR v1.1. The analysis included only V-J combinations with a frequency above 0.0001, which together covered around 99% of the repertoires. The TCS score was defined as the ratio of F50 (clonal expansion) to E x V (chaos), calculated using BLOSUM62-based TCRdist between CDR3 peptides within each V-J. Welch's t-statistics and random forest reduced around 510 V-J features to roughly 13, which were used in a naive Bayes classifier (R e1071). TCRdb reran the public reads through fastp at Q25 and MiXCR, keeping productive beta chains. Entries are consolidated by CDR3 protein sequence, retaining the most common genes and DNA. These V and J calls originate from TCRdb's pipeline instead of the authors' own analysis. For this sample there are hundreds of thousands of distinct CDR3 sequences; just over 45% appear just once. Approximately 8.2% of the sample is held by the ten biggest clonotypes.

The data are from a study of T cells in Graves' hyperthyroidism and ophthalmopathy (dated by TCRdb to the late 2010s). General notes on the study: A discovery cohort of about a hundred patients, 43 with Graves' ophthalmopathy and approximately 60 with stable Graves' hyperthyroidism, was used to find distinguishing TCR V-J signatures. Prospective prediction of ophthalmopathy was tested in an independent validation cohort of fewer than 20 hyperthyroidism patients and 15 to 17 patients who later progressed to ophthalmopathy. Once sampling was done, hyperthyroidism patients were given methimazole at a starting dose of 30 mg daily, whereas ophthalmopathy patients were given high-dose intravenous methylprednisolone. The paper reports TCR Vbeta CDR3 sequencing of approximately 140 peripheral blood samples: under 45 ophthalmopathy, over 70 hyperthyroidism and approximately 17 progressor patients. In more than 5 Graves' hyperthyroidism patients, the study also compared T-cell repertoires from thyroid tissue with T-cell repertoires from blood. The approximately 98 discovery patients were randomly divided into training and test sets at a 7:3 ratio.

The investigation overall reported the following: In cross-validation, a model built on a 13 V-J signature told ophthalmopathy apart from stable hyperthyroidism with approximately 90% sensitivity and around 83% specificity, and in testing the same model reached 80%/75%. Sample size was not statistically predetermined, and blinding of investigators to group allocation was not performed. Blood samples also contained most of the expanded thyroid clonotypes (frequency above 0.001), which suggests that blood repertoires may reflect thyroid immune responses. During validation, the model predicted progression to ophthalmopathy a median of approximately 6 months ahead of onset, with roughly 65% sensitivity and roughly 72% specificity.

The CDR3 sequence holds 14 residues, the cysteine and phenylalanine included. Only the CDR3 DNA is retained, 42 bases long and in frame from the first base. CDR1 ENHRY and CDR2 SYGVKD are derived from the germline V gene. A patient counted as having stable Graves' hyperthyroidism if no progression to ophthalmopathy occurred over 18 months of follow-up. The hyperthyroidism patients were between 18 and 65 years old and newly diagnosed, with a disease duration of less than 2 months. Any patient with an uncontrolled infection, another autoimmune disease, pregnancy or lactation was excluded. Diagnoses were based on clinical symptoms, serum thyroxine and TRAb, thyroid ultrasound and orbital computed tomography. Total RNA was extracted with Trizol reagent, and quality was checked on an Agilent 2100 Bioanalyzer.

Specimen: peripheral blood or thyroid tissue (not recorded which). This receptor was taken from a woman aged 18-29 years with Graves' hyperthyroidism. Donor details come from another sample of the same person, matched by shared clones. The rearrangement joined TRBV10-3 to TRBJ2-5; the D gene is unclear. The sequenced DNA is TGTGCCAGCAGTGAAAGACGCCTCCAAGAGACCCAGTACTTC. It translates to CASSERRLQETQYF.